The TCR beta chain described here comes from a study of cytomegalovirus exposure and HLA in healthy donors. Study-level points and caveats: The study listed roughly 150 cytomegalovirus-associated TCR beta chains. Analysis was carried out at a later point, and it linked a missense DCLRE1C variant to TCR beta V- and J-gene trimming.

PCR was performed using 60 Vbeta and 13 Jbeta primers. In the authors' workflow: In a later analysis, some 80 million unique TCR beta chains included roughly 11 million shared by two or more donors. Clones were sequenced by immunoSEQ multiplex PCR, and TCRdb holds only the in-frame ones, with some missing. V, J and clone size reflect that table, while D and trimming were determined from the DNA. Here the sample spans about 170,000 clones, under 85% being singletons. CDR3 size: 15 residues. Germline loops: CDR1 LNHDA, CDR2 SQIVND (reference sequence). V was clipped by 3 bases and J by 0 bases, with 12 bases between them. The table lists this clone with a count of one. Its antigen is as yet unknown.

The TCR comes from a woman aged 18-29 years in good health and CMV-seropositive. V usage is TRBV19 and J usage is TRBJ2-7, with D possibly matching TRBD2 (6 bases). Material: PBMCs. CDR3 DNA: TGTGCCAGTAGTATTTTTGCGGGGTCCTCCTACGAGCAGTACTTC. This sequence encodes CASSIFAGSSYEQYF. Complete variable domain (other parts from reference TRBV19 and TRBJ2-7): DGGITQSPKYLFRKEGQNVTLSCEQNLNHDAMYWYRQDPGQGLRLIYYSQIVNDFQKGDIAEGYSVSREKKESFPLTVTSAQKNPTAFYLCASSIFAGSSYEQYFGPGTRLTVT.